These 12 T cell receptor beta chains share one sample of origin, sequenced in a study of post-analysis software for immune sequencing data. Study observations and caveats: The five TRBV segments detected at higher frequency in patients than in controls included TRBV5-6, TRBV5-1 and TRBV20-1.

TCR beta cDNA libraries included unique molecular identifiers. TCRdb independently ran MiXCR on the PCR reads; one entry per CDR3 protein. Of fewer than 850,000 distinct CDR3 sequences in the sample, roughly 30% were seen once. For these TCRs, the target antigens are not known. Sequencing input: blood. The receptors here all came from a girl aged 5 to 17 with multiple sclerosis.

This chain links TRBV28 with TRBJ2-7, with D possibly being TRBD2 (6 bases). Trimming took off 9 bases at V and 7 bases at J, with 22 bases between the two ends. CDR1 is MDHEN and CDR2 is SYDVKM in the germline V gene. This CDR3 is built from 14 residues. CDR3 sequence reads: CASVGVGRAGEQYF. Here the CDR3 DNA reads TGTGCCAGTGTCGGTGTGGGCAGGGCGGGGGAGCAGTACTTC.

This clonotype was seen a few times. The chain combines TRBV3-1 with TRBJ2-7; maybe TRBD2 (6 bases). This CDR3 comprises 13 residues. Trimming took 0 bases from V and 7 from J, leaving 10 bases between them. Germline assignment: CDR1 LGHDT and CDR2 YNNKEL (reference sequence). The CDR3 sequence is CASSQDAAGEQYF. In nucleotides, the CDR3 is TGTGCCAGCAGCCAAGACGCGGCGGGAGAGCAGTACTTC.

The chain has TRBV13 and TRBJ2-1; D uncertain. Germline CDR1 PRHDT, CDR2 FYEKMQ (reference sequence). Trimming removed 0 bases from V and 4 bases from J, with 10 bases in between. This CDR3 contains 15 residues. CDR3 DNA sequence: TGTGCCAGCAGCTTAGGTCTAGTGACTTACAATGAGCAGTTCTTC. Translation gives CASSLGLVTYNEQFF. The entire variable domain, with the rest obtained from reference TRBV13 and TRBJ2-1, is as follows: AAGVIQSPRHLIKEKRETATLKCYPIPRHDTVYWYQQGPGQDPQFLISFYEKMQSDKGSIPDRFSAQQFSDYHSELNMSSLELGDSALYFCASSLGLVTYNEQFFGPGTRLTVL.

The chain links TRBV20-1 to TRBJ2-3; D possibly corresponds to TRBD2 (5 bases). The V end lost 3 bases, the J end lost 4 bases, and 17 bases lay between the germline ends. Germline CDR1 is DFQATT and CDR2 is SNEGSKA (reference sequence). The length of the CDR3 is 15 residues. CDR3 in amino acids: CSARIGEMPADTQYF. As DNA, the CDR3 is TGCAGTGCTAGGATTGGGGAGATGCCTGCAGATACGCAGTATTTT.

A few counts support this clonotype. The chain employs TRBV5-1 and TRBJ2-3; 9 nucleotides match TRBD1. Trimming took 3 bases from V and 0 from J; bases not matched to a gene: 2. CDR1 and CDR2 (germline): SGHRS, YFSETQ. The CDR3 has 15 amino acids. CDR3 residues: CASSWDRASTDTQYF. The CDR3 coding sequence is TGCGCCAGCAGCTGGGACAGGGCGAGCACAGATACGCAGTATTTT.

This clonotype turned up a few times. This chain connects TRBV20-1 to TRBJ2-5; tentatively, D is TRBD1 (6 bases). Trimming shortened V by 6 bases and J by 4 bases, and 15 bases separated the two germline ends. This CDR3 is built from 13 residues. Per the germline V gene, CDR1 is DFQATT and CDR2 is SNEGSKA (reference sequence). The CDR3 spells CSALTGAGETQYF. In DNA form, the CDR3 reads TGCAGTGCGCTGACAGGAGCAGGAGAGACCCAGTACTTC.

V is TRBV7-8 and J is TRBJ2-3; D possibly corresponds to TRBD2 (6 bases). The CDR3 consists of 16 residues. Deletions cut 0 bases from V and 2 bases from J, with 12 bases between. Germline-derived CDR1 and CDR2 are SGHVS and FQNEAQ. CDR3 nucleotides: TGTGCCAGCAGCTTAGCCTTCGGGGGAAACACAGATACGCAGTATTTT. The encoded protein is CASSLAFGGNTDTQYF.

There are a few counts of this clonotype. The chain is built from TRBV25-1 and TRBJ1-2, with D hard to call. CDR3 size: 13 residues. The V gene lost 3 bases and the J gene lost 5 bases, with 10 bases spanning the gap. Germline CDR1 MGHDK, CDR2 SYGVNS. In nucleotides, the CDR3 is TGTGCCAGCAGTGATCGGGGAGCATATGGCTACACCTTC. It codes for CASSDRGAYGYTF.

This clonotype has just a few counts. CDR3 DNA sequence: TGTGCCAGGTGGGGCGAAGCAAAAACAGATACGCAGTATTTT. Translated, it gives CARWGEAKTDTQYF. This chain uses TRBV2 with TRBJ2-3; possibly TRBD1 for D (5 bases). CDR1 is SNHLY, CDR2 FYNNEI, per germline. The CDR3 consists of 14 residues. Trimming removed 9 bases at V and 3 bases at J, with 16 bases between.

This sequence joins TRBV7-2 and TRBJ2-3; D is tentatively TRBD1 or TRBD2 (6 bases each). The germline V gene encodes CDR1 SGHTA and CDR2 FQGNSA. CDR3 length: 16 residues. Deletions cut 3 bases from V and 3 bases from J, with 16 bases between. The CDR3 loop reads CASSFGARRGTDTQYF. As DNA, the CDR3 is TGTGCCAGCAGCTTCGGGGCCAGGAGGGGGACAGATACGCAGTATTTT.

The rearrangement uses TRBV7-2 and TRBJ2-3; no clear D. Germline V CDR1 and CDR2: SGHTA, FQGNSA. The CDR3 has 15 amino acids. V gave up 5 bases and J gave up 4 bases, with 16 bases separating them. The CDR3 reads CASSLLNPSSDTQYF. DNA of the CDR3: TGTGCCAGCAGCCTACTGAATCCGAGCTCAGATACGCAGTATTTT.

This clonotype has just a few counts. The rearrangement uses TRBV6-6 and TRBJ1-4; 7 bases agree with TRBD1. Germline V gene sequence: CDR1 MNHNY, CDR2 SVGAGI (reference sequence). V was pared by 10 bases and J by 7 bases, with 9 bases of the junction left unmatched. The CDR3 has 13 residues. In DNA form, the CDR3 reads TGTGCCAAGCAGGGGACAGTTGGTGAAAAACTGTTTTTT. Translation: CAKQGTVGEKLFF.